Below, 20 T cell receptor beta chains from the same sample are listed, as sequenced in a study of OX40 agonist ivuxolimab in advanced cancers. This table comes from immunoSEQ multiplex PCR, and its TCRdb copy is limited to in-frame clones, with some not included. The table has 75,000 to 100,000 clones, roughly 90% seen once. Sample: CD4+ or CD8+ T cells sorted from blood, taken in a trial of the OX40 agonist ivuxolimab. The receptors were sampled from an adult with an advanced solid tumor such as melanoma, head and neck, liver or kidney cancer.

The CDR3 coding sequence is TGTGCCAGCAGCAAAGCGGGAGTGGGCACCGGGGAGCTGTTTTTT. This translates into CASSKAGVGTGELFF. This chain uses TRBV28 with TRBJ2-2; the match to TRBD2 covers 8 bases. The CDR3 consists of 15 residues. V was clipped by 6 bases and J by 4 bases; unmatched bases: 7. Germline lookup yields CDR1 MDHEN and CDR2 SYDVKM.

CDR3: CASTGGSADTQYF. CDR3 DNA: TGTGCCAGCACCGGCGGGAGTGCAGATACGCAGTATTTT. V and J are TRBV6-1 and TRBJ2-3; 7 nucleotides line up with TRBD2. The CDR3 covers 13 residues. V gave up 7 bases and J gave up 4 bases; unmatched junction bases: 5. Looked up from germline, CDR1 is MNHNS and CDR2 is SASEGT.

The rearrangement uses TRBV6-5 and TRBJ2-7, with 13 bases fitting TRBD2. V lost 2 bases, J lost 6 bases, and 7 bases stayed unmatched. The V gene's germline CDR1 is MNHEY and CDR2 SVGAGI. This CDR3 comprises 16 residues. The chain's CDR3 is CASSYGLAGVGGEQYF. DNA of the CDR3: TGTGCCAGCAGTTACGGACTAGCGGGAGTGGGAGGCGAGCAGTACTTC.

The chain employs TRBV25-1 and TRBJ2-2; 14 nucleotides match TRBD2. Germline CDR1 and CDR2: MGHDK and SYGVNS. The length of the CDR3 is 15 residues. The J segment lost 4 bases and the V segment lost 7 bases, leaving 2 bases of the junction unmatched. CDR3 in DNA: TGTGCCAGCAAAGGGACTAGCGGGAGCACCGGGGAGCTGTTTTTT. Protein product: CASKGTSGSTGELFF.

The genes are TRBV19 and TRBJ2-7, with D perhaps TRBD2 (6 bases). Trimming stripped 1 base from V and 6 bases from J, with 10 bases between. This CDR3 comprises 13 residues. Germline CDR1 reads LNHDA; CDR2 reads SQIVND (reference sequence). The CDR3: CASSIGPGLEQYF. The CDR3 DNA reads TGTGCCAGTAGTATAGGTCCGGGACTCGAGCAGTACTTC.

The rearrangement links TRBV14 to TRBJ2-2, with unresolved D. The germline V and J ends were trimmed by 1 base and 1 base, with 1 base remaining between them. Germline CDR1 reads SGHDN; CDR2 reads FVKESK. The CDR3 consists of 13 residues. The CDR3 DNA follows: TGTGCCAGCAGCCAAGGGAACACCGGGGAGCTGTTTTTT. Translated: CASSQGNTGELFF.

This rearrangement joins TRBV18 to TRBJ2-3; D gene ambiguous. Germline V gene sequence: CDR1 KGHSH, CDR2 LQKENI. CDR3 size: 14 residues. Trimming cost V 3 bases and J 0 bases, with 7 bases left between them. CDR3 in amino acids: CASSPADSTDTQYF. The CDR3 region has the DNA TGTGCCAGCTCACCGGCGGACAGCACAGATACGCAGTATTTT.

The table lists this clone with a count of one. The chain links TRBV13 to TRBJ2-3; 11 bases are shared with TRBD2. V shed 0 bases, J shed 1 base, and the junction held 6 bases outside the gene matches. The germline V gene has CDR1 PRHDT and CDR2 FYEKMQ (reference sequence). The CDR3 contains 18 residues. This CDR3 is CASSLGTSGVEGTDTQYF. The CDR3 nucleotides read TGTGCCAGCAGCTTAGGGACTAGCGGGGTAGAAGGCACAGATACGCAGTATTTT.

V is TRBV30 and J is TRBJ2-7; 7 bases match TRBD1. This CDR3 is 13 amino acids long. Germline-derived CDR1 and CDR2 are GTSNPN and SVGIG (reference sequence). J was trimmed by 6 bases and V by 5 bases; bases with no gene match: 10. The CDR3 is CAWLRTGTSEQYF. CDR3 DNA: TGTGCCTGGTTACGGACAGGAACTTCCGAGCAGTACTTC.

This clone was recorded a few times. V usage is TRBV7-6 and J usage is TRBJ2-4; D may match TRBD1 or TRBD2 (10 bases each). The length of the CDR3 is 18 residues. CDR1 is SGHVS and CDR2 is FNYEAQ in the germline V gene. The V end was cut by 1 base, the J end by 4 bases, with 20 bases between. CDR3 protein: CASSLGGQGTSEKNIQYF. DNA for the CDR3: TGTGCCAGCAGCTTAGGGGGACAGGGGACTAGCGAGAAAAACATTCAGTACTTC.

This clone has only a few counts. The chain joins TRBV6-1 to TRBJ2-7; D unclear. Germline V gene data show CDR1 as MNHNS and CDR2 as SASEGT. Trimming removed 0 bases at V and 0 bases at J, with 9 bases between. CDR3 length equals 15 residues. The CDR3 loop is CASSEAITSSYEQYF. In DNA form, the CDR3 reads TGTGCCAGCAGTGAAGCGATCACGAGCTCCTACGAGCAGTACTTC.

This chain uses TRBV5-1 with TRBJ2-3; 12 nucleotides align to TRBD2. The germline V gene has CDR1 SGHRS and CDR2 YFSETQ. This CDR3 region has 19 residues. The V and J ends lost 4 bases and 6 bases, in that order; junction bases with no gene match: 18. CDR3 sequence (DNA): TGCGCCAGCAGCATGCGCGGACTAGCGGGACAAAAAGGTGTCGATACGCAGTATTTT. It encodes CASSMRGLAGQKGVDTQYF.

V and J are TRBV18 and TRBJ2-5; D not resolved. The CDR3 is 13 amino acids. Trimming took 3 bases from V and 2 from J, leaving 7 bases between them. CDR1 and CDR2 (germline): KGHSH, LQKENI. The CDR3 DNA follows: TGTGCCAGCTCACCCAACTTTCAAGAGACCCAGTACTTC. Protein product: CASSPNFQETQYF.

J is TRBJ2-1 and V is TRBV28, with D maybe TRBD2 (5 bases). The CDR3 is 15 amino acids. V dropped 6 bases and J dropped 6 bases, with 18 bases sitting between them. Per germline, CDR1 MDHEN and CDR2 SYDVKM. Here the CDR3 DNA reads TGTGCCAGCAGGGCACTAGGAGTGCCCCTCAATGAGCAGTTCTTC. Residues: CASRALGVPLNEQFF. The full variable domain, completed using reference TRBV28 and TRBJ2-1, is DVKVTQSSRYLVKRTGEKVFLECVQDMDHENMFWYRQDPGLGLRLIYFSYDVKMKEKGDIPEGYSVSREKKERFSLILESASTNQTSMYLCASRALGVPLNEQFFGPGTRLTVL.

The gene calls are TRBV28 and TRBJ1-5; D is undetermined. The CDR3 extends over 14 amino acids. Trimming removed 8 bases from V and 1 base from J, with 12 bases in between. The germline gives CDR1 MDHEN, CDR2 SYDVKM. Here the CDR3 DNA reads TGTGCCAGCTGCCCAGGTGGGAGCAATCAGCCCCAGCATTTT. This gives the protein CASCPGGSNQPQHF.

This sequence joins TRBV5-1 and TRBJ2-7; D gene uncertain. Germline V gene sequence: CDR1 SGHRS, CDR2 YFSETQ. This CDR3 region has 14 residues. V was shortened by 0 bases and J by 1 base, with 8 bases between the two germline ends. CDR3: CASSLGGLSYEQYF. As DNA, the CDR3 is TGCGCCAGCAGCTTGGGTGGTTTATCCTACGAGCAGTACTTC.

The chain joins TRBV11-2 to TRBJ2-1; TRBD2 matches 10 bases. After removal of 3 bases from V and 1 base from J, the junction contained 3 bases not matched to a gene. CDR1 is SGHAT and CDR2 is FQNNGV in the germline V gene. The CDR3 runs 16 residues. The CDR3: CASSFLAGVSYNEQFF. The CDR3 bases are TGTGCCAGCAGCTTTCTAGCGGGAGTTTCCTACAATGAGCAGTTCTTC.

V usage is TRBV5-1 and J usage is TRBJ2-2; D gene unclear. V lost 2 bases and J 1 base, leaving 12 bases between the germline ends. The CDR3 extends over 16 amino acids. CDR1 is SGHRS and CDR2 is YFSETQ in the germline V gene. CDR3: CASSLRRYVNTGELFF. The CDR3 DNA reads as TGCGCCAGCAGCTTACGACGATACGTGAACACCGGGGAGCTGTTTTTT. The entire variable domain, with the rest obtained from reference TRBV5-1 and TRBJ2-2, is as follows: KAGVTQTPRYLIKTRGQQVTLSCSPISGHRSVSWYQQTPGQGLQFLFEYFSETQRNKGNFPGRFSGRQFSNSRSEMNVSTLELGDSALYLCASSLRRYVNTGELFFGEGSRLTVL.

The rearrangement uses TRBV25-1 and TRBJ2-7; D may match TRBD1 or TRBD2 (6 bases each). V was clipped by 5 bases and J by 5 bases, with 25 bases between them. The CDR3 is made up of 17 amino acids. From germline, CDR1 is MGHDK and CDR2 SYGVNS. The CDR3 sequence: CASSPYLSQGRKDEQYF. DNA of the CDR3: TGTGCCAGCAGTCCCTACTTAAGCCAGGGGAGGAAGGACGAGCAGTACTTC.

V is TRBV5-6 and J is TRBJ2-5; D is ambiguous. Per the germline V gene, CDR1 is SGHDT and CDR2 is YYEEEE. The CDR3 sequence is 11 residues long. Between the trimmed V and J ends, which lost 4 bases and 2 bases, there was a span of 3 bases. The chain's CDR3 is CASSRQETQYF. CDR3 nucleotide sequence: TGTGCCAGCAGCAGACAAGAGACCCAGTACTTC.